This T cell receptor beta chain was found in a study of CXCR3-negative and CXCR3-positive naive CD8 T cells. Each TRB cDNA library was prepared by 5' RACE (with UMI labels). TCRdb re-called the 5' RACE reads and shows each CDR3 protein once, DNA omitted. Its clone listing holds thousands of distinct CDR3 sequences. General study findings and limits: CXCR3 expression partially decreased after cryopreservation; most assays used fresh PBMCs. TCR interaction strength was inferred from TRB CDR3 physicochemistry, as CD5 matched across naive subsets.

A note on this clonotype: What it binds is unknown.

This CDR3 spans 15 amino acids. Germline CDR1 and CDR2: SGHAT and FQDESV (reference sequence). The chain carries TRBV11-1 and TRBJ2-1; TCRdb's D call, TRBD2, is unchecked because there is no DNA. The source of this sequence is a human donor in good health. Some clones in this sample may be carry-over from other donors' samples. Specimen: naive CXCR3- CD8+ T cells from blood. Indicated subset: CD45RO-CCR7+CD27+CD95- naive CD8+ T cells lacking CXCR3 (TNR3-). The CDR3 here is CASSSSAAGYNEQFF.